This T cell receptor (beta chain) was sequenced during a study of blood T cell repertoires in COVID-19 (dated by TCRdb to the early 2020s). For context, the study as a whole: The collaborator samples originated in the United States, Italy and Spain and spanned the acute and convalescent phases of COVID-19. The material from the prospective study consisted of cDNA or gDNA derived from T cells, B-cell-depleted T cells, or PBMCs. Deeply sampled blood TCRbeta repertoires from subjects exposed to, actively infected with, or recovered from COVID-19 were included in the dataset. A freely available public database, intended as a resource for researchers studying the immune response to SARS-CoV-2, is where the repertoires were released. Samples came from the ongoing ImmuneRACE study (first 160 participants) plus 1,254 subjects from 6 global collaborators. A de-identified subject ID, COVID-19 status, age in years and sex were almost always included in the sample metadata. Where HLA class I and class II types were available, the types were taken from metadata supplied by the sample provider, not from assay-based typing. General study outcomes and caveats: How much clinical and demographic metadata was included differed by source and by participant, and the metadata was provided uncurated.

In the case of this clone: What antigen it recognizes has not been identified. One base away there is no much larger clone; base qualities are not given.

The germline V gene encodes CDR1 SQVTM and CDR2 ANQGSEA. Trimming removed 4 bases from V and 3 bases from J; the gene matches leave 12 bases unexplained. From the cysteine through the phenylalanine, the CDR3 covers 16 amino acids. Of the read, only the CDR3 DNA is kept; its 48 bases are in frame from base 1. The immunoSEQ Assay, a bias-controlled multiplex PCR, was used to amplify TCRbeta CDR3 regions from genomic DNA. The study's processing was this. The number of nucleated cells in each sample was estimated by amplification of reference gene primers within the assay. To quantify the absolute abundance of each unique TCRbeta CDR3 rearrangement, sequence reads were collapsed and filtered. For each sample, productive Simpson clonality was calculated by taking the square root of Simpson's diversity index across productive rearrangements. Entries here come from immuneACCESS through TCRdb and include only in-frame sequences with V and J called. Some clones fail to appear in such tables; in the studies checked, an unresolved V gene covers under half of the shortfall, and the cause of the remainder is unknown. That table is the source of V, J and clone size, and D and trimming were worked out from the DNA. The sample table holds 65,000 to 90,000 clones, of which about 83% were seen once. The ten largest clones add up to 7% to 9% of the sample.

Collaborating institutions collected whole blood in K2EDTA tubes following their own protocols. For TCRbeta analysis, collaborators shipped samples in one of three forms: frozen whole blood, isolated PBMCs, or DNA extracted from either of those sample types. The chain is made from TRBV29-1 and TRBJ1-2; 9 junctional bases match TRBD1. The TCR sequence derives from a man aged 45-65 years with active COVID-19. Material for sequencing was peripheral blood. This receptor has the CDR3 CSVAFTGDREDYGYTF. The DNA sequence reads TGCAGCGTTGCTTTCACCGGGGACAGGGAGGACTATGGCTACACCTTC.